This TCR beta chain was identified during a study of breast tumors, draining lymph nodes, adjacent tissues. TCRdb recomputed calls from the multiplex PCR reads with MiXCR, one row per CDR3 protein. The profile covers 190,000 or so distinct CDR3 sequences, with around 29% appearing a single time and 4% to 5.5% taken by the ten largest. Axillary draining lymph nodes of breast cancer patients supplied the node samples. The receptor's source is a female donor with breast cancer. Some clones in this sample may be carry-over from other donors' samples. Material: axillary lymph node tissue.

CDR3 nucleotide sequence: TGTGCCAGCAATCCCCGGACTAGCGGGTACAATGAGCAGTTCTTC. This encodes CASNPRTSGYNEQFF. The chain carries TRBV6-2 or TRBV6-3 and TRBJ2-1, with 11 bases matching TRBD2. CDR1 MNHEY and CDR2 SVGEGT come from the germline V gene. CDR3 length equals 15 residues. Unmatched junction bases numbered 6, after V lost 7 bases and J lost 4 bases.